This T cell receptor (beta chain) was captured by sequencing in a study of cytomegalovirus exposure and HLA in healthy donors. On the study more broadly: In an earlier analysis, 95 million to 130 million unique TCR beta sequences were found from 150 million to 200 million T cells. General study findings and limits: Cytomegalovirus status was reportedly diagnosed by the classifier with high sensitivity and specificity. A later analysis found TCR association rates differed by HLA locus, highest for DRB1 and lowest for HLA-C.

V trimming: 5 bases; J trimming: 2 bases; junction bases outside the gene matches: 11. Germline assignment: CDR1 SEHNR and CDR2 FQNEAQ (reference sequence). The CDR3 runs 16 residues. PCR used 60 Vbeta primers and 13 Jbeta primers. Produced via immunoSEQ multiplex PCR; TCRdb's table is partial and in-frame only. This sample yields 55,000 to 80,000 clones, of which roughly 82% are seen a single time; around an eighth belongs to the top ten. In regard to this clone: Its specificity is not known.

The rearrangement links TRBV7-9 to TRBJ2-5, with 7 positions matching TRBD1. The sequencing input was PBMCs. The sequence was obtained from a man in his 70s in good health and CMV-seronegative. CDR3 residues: CASSPPGGTAQETQYF. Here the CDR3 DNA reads TGTGCCAGCAGCCCCCCCGGTGGGACAGCACAAGAGACCCAGTACTTC.